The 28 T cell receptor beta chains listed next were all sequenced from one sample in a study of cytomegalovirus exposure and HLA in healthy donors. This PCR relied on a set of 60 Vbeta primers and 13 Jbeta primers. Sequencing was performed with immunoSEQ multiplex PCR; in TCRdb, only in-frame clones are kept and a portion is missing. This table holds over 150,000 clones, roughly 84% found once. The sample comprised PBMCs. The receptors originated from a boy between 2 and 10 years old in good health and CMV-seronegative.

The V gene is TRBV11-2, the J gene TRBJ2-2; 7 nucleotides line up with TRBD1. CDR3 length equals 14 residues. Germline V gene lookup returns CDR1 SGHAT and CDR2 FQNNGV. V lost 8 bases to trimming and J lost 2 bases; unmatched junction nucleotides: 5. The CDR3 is CASRGQVNTGELFF. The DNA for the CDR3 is TGTGCCAGCCGAGGACAGGTCAACACCGGGGAGCTGTTTTTT.

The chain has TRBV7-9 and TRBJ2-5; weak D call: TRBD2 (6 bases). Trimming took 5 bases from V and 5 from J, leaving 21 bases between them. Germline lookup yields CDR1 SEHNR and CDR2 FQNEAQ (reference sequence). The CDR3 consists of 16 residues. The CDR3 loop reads CASSVGAAAEGETQYF. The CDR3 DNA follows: TGTGCCAGCAGCGTAGGTGCCGCCGCGGAGGGGGAGACCCAGTACTTC. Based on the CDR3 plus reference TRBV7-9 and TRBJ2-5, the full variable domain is DTGVSQNPRHKITKRGQNVTFRCDPISEHNRLYWYRQTLGQGPEFLTYFQNEAQLEKSRLLSDRFSAERPKGSFSTLEIQRTEQGDSAMYLCASSVGAAAEGETQYFGPGTRLLVL.

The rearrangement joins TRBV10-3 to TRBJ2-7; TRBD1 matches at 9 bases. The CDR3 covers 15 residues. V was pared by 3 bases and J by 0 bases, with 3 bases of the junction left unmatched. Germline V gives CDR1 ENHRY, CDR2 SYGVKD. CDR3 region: CAISERTGASYEQYF. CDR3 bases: TGTGCCATCAGTGAACGGACAGGGGCCTCCTACGAGCAGTACTTC.

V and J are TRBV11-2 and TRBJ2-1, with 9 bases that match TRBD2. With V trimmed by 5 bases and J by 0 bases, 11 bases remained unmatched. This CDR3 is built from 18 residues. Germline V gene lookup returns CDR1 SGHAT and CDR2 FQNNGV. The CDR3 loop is CASSPGGSGGSSYNEQFF. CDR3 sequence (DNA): TGTGCCAGCAGCCCCGGAGGTAGCGGGGGCAGCTCCTACAATGAGCAGTTCTTC.

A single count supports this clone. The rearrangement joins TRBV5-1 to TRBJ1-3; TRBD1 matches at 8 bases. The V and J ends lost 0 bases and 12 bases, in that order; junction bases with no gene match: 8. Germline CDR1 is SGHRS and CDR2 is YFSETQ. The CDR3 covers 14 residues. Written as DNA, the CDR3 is TGCGCCAGCAGCTTGGCCGGACAGGGTTCAATCATATATTTT. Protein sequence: CASSLAGQGSIIYF.

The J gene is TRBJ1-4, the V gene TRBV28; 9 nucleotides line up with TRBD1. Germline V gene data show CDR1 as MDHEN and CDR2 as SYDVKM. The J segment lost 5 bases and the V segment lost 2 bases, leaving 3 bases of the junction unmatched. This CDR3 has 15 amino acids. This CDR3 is CASSLPGTGNEKLFF. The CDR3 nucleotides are TGTGCCAGCAGTTTACCCGGGACAGGGAATGAAAAACTGTTTTTT.

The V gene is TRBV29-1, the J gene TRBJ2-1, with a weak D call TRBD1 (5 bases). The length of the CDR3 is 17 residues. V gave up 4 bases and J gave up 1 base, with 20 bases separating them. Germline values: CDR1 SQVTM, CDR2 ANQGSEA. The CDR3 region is CSVGPLDHRNSYNEQFF. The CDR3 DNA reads TGCAGCGTTGGCCCACTCGACCACAGGAATTCCTACAATGAGCAGTTCTTC.

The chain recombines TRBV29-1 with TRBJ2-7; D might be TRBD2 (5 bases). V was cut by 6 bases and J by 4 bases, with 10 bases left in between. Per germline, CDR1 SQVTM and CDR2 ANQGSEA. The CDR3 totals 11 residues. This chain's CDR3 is CSVGRGYEQYF. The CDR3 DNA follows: TGCAGCGTGGGCCGGGGATACGAGCAGTACTTC.

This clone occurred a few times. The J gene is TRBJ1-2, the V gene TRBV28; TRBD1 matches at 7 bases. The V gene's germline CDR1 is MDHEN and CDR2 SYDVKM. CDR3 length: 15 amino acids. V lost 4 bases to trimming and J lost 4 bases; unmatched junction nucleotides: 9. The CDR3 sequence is CASSSTGTAVYGYTF. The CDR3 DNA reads TGTGCCAGCAGTTCGACCGGGACAGCCGTCTATGGCTACACCTTC.

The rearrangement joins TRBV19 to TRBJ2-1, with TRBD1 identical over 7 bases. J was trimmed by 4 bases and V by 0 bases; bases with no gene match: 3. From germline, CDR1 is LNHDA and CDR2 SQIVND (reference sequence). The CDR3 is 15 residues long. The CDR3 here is CASSIELQGYNEQFF. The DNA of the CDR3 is TGTGCCAGTAGTATAGAATTACAGGGGTACAATGAGCAGTTCTTC. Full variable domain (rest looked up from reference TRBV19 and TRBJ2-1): DGGITQSPKYLFRKEGQNVTLSCEQNLNHDAMYWYRQDPGQGLRLIYYSQIVNDFQKGDIAEGYSVSREKKESFPLTVTSAQKNPTAFYLCASSIELQGYNEQFFGPGTRLTVL.

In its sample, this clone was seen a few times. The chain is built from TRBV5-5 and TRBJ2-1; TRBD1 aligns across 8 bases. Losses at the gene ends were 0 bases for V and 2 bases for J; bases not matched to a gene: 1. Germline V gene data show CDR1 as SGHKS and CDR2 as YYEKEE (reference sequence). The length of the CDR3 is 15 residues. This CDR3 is CASSLVQGAYNEQFF. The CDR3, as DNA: TGTGCCAGCAGCTTGGTACAGGGGGCCTACAATGAGCAGTTCTTC. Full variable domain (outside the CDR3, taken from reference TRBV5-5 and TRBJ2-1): DAGVTQSPTHLIKTRGQQVTLRCSPISGHKSVSWYQQVLGQGPQFIFQYYEKEERGRGNFPDRFSARQFPNYSSELNVNALLLGDSALYLCASSLVQGAYNEQFFGPGTRLTVL.

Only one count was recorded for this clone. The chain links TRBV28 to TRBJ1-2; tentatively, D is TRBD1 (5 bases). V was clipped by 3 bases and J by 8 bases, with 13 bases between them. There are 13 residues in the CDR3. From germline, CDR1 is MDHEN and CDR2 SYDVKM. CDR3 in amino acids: CASSFFRVYGYTF. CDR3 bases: TGTGCCAGCAGTTTCTTCAGGGTATACGGCTACACCTTC.

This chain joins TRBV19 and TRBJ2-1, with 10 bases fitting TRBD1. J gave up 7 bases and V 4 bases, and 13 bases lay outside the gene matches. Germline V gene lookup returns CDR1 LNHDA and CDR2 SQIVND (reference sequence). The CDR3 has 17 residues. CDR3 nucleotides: TGTGCCAGTAGTAACCGAGAGACAGGGGGCTTCGATAATGAGCAGTTCTTC. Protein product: CASSNRETGGFDNEQFF.

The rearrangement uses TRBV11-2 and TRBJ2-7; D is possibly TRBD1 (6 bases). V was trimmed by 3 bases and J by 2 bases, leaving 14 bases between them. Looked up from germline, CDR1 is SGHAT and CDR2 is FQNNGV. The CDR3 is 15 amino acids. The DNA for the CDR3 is TGTGCCAGCAGCTTCGAAGATGGGGGCCCCTACGAGCAGTACTTC. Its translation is CASSFEDGGPYEQYF.

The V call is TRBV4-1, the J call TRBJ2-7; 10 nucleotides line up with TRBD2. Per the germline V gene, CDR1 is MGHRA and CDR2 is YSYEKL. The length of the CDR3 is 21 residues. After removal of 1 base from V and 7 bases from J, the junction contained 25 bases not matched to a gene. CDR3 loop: CASSQGGMSTGLATSYEEQYF. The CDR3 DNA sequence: TGCGCCAGCAGCCAAGGGGGGATGTCAACGGGACTAGCGACTTCCTACGAGGAGCAGTACTTC.

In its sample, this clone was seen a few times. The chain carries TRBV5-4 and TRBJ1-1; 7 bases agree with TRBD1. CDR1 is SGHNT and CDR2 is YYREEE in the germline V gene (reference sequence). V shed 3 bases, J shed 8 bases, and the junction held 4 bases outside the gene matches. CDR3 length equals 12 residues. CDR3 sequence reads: CASSYQGVEAFF. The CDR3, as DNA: TGTGCCAGCAGCTATCAGGGGGTGGAAGCTTTCTTT.

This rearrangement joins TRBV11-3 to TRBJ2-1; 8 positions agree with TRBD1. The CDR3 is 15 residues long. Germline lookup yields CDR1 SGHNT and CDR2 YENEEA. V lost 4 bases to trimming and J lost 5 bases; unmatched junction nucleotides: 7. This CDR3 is CASSSPGGIHNEQFF. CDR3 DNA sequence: TGTGCCAGCAGCTCCCCAGGGGGCATTCACAATGAGCAGTTCTTC.

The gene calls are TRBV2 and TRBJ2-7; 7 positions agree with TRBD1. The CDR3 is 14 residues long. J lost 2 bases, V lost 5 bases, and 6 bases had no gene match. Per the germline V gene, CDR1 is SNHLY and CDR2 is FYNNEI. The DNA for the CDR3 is TGTGCCAGCAGTTCTGGACAGGTGACCTACGAGCAGTACTTC. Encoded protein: CASSSGQVTYEQYF.

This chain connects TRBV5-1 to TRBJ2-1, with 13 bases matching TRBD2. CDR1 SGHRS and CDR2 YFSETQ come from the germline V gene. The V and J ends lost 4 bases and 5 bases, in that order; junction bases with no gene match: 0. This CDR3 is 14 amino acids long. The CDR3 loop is CASSGLAGDNEQFF. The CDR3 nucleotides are TGCGCCAGCAGCGGACTAGCGGGAGACAATGAGCAGTTCTTC.

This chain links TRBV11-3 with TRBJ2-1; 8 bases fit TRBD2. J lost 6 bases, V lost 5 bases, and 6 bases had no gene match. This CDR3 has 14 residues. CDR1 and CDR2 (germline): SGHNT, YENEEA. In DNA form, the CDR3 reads TGTGCCAGCAGCCGCGGACTAGCCGGCAATGAGCAGTTCTTC. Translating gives CASSRGLAGNEQFF.

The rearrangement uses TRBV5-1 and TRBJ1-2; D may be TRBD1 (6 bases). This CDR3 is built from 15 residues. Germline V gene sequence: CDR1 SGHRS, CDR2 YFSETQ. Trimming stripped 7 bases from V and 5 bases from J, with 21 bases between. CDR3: CASGTTYPGVYGYTF. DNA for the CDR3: TGCGCCAGCGGGACAACCTATCCTGGGGTTTATGGCTACACCTTC.

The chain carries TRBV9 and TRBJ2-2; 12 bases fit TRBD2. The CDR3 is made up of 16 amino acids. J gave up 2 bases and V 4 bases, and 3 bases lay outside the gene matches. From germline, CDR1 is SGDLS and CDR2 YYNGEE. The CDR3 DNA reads TGTGCCAGCAGCCCGACTAGCGGGAGAAACACCGGGGAGCTGTTTTTT. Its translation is CASSPTSGRNTGELFF.

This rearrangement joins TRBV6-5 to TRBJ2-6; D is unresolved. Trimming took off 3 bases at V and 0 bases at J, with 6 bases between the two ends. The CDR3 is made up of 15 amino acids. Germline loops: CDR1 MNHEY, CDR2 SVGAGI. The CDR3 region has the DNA TGTGCCAGCAGTTATGATAGCTCTGGGGCCAACGTCCTGACTTTC. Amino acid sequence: CASSYDSSGANVLTF.

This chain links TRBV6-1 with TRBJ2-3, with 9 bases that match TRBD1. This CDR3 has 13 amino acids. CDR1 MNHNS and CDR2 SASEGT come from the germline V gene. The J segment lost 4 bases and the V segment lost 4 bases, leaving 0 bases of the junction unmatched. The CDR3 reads CASSGQGADTQYF. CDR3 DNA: TGTGCCAGCAGTGGACAGGGGGCAGATACGCAGTATTTT.

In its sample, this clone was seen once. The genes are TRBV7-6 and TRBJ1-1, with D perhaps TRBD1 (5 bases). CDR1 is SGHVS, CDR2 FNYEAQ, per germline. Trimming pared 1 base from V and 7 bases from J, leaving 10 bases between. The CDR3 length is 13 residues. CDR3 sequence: CASSLEWGGEAFF. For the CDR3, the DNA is TGTGCCAGCAGCTTAGAATGGGGCGGTGAAGCTTTCTTT.

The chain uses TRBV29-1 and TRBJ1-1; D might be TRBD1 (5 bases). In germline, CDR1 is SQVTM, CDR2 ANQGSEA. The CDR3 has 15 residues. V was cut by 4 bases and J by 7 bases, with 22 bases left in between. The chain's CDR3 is CSVAGVPGRELEAFF. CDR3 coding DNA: TGCAGCGTTGCGGGGGTACCGGGGCGGGAACTTGAAGCTTTCTTT.

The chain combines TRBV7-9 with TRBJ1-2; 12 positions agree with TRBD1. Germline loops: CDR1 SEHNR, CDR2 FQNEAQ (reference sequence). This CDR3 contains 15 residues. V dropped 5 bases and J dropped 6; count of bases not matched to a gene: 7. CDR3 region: CASSPTGTGGHGYTF. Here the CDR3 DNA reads TGTGCCAGCAGCCCTACCGGGACAGGGGGCCATGGCTACACCTTC.

CDR3 region: CASSLGQRAGATNYGYTF. In DNA, the CDR3 is TGTGCCAGCAGCTTAGGGCAGAGGGCAGGGGCCACTAACTATGGCTACACCTTC. This chain links TRBV7-8 with TRBJ1-2, with D perhaps TRBD1 (6 bases). From germline, CDR1 is SGHVS and CDR2 FQNEAQ. Trimming took off 1 base at V and 0 bases at J, with 18 bases between the two ends. The CDR3 contains 18 residues.